This T cell receptor beta chain stems from a study of shared clonotypes between healthy human individuals. The study drew all its donors from Caucasian adults living in Nashville, Tennessee. The V and J ends lost 4 bases and 0 bases respectively, with 17 bases between them. The germline V gene has CDR1 SGDLS and CDR2 YYNGEE. There are 17 residues in the CDR3. Clones were read by immunoSEQ multiplex PCR, and TCRdb kept only the in-frame ones, dropping some. The sample lists 180,000 or so clones, about 93% seen once, with more than 0.065% in the top ten. This chain links TRBV9 with TRBJ1-3; a possible D gene is TRBD1 (5 bases). The sample was naive CD4+ T cells sorted from blood. Subset of the sample: CD45RA+ positively selected. The clonotype originates from a woman younger than 45 in good health. CDR3 protein: CASSPAWGRLSGNTIYF. CDR3 DNA sequence: TGTGCCAGCAGCCCAGCCTGGGGCAGACTCTCTGGAAACACCATATATTTT.